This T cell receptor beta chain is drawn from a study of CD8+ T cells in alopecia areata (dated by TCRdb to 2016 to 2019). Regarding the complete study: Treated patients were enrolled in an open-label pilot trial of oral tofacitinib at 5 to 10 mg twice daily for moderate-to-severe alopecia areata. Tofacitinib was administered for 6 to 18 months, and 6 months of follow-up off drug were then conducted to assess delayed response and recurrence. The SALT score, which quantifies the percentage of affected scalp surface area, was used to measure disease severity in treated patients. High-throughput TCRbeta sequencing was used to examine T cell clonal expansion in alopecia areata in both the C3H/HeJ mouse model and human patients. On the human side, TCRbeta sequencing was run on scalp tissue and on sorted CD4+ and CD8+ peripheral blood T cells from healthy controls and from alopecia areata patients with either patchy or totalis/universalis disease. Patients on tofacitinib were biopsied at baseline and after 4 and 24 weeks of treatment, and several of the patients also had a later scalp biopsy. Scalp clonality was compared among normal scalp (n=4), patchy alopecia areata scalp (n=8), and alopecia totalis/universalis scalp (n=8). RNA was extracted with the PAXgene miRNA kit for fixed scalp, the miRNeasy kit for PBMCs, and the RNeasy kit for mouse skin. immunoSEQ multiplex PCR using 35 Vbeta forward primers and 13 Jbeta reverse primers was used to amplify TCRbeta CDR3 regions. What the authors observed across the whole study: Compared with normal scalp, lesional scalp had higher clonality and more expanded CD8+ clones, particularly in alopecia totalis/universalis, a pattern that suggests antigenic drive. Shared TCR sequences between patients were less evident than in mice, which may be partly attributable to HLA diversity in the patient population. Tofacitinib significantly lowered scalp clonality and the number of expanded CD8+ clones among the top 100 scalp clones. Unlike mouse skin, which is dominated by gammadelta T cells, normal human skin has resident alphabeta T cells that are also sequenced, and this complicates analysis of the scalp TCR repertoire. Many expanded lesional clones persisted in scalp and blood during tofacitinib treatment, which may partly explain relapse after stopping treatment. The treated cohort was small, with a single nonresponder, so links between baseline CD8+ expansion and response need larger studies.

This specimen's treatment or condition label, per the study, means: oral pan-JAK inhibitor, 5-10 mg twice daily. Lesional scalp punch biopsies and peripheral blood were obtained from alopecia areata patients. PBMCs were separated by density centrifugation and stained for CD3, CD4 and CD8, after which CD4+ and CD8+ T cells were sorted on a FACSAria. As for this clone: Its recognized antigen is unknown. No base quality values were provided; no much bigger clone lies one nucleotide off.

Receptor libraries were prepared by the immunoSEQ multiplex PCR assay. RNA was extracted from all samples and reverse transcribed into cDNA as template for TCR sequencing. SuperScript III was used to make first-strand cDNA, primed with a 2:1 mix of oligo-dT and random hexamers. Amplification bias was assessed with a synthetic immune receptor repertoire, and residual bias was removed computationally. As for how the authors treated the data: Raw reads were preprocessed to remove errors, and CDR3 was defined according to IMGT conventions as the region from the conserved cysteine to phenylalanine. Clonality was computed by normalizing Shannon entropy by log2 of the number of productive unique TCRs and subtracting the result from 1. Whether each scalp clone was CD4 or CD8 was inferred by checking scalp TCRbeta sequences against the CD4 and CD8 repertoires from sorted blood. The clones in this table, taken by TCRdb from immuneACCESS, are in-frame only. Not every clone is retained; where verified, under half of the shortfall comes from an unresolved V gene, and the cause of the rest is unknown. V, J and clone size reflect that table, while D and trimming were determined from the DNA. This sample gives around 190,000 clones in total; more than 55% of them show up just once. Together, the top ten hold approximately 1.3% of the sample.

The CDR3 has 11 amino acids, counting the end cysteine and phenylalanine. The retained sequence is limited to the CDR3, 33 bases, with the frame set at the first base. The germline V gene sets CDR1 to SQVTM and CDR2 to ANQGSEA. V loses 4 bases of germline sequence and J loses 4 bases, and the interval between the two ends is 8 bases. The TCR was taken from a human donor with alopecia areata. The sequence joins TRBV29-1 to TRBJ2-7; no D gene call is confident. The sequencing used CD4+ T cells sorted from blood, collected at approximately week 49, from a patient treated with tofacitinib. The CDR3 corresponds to CSVVEVYEQYF. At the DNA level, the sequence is TGCAGCGTTGTCGAAGTATACGAGCAGTACTTC.